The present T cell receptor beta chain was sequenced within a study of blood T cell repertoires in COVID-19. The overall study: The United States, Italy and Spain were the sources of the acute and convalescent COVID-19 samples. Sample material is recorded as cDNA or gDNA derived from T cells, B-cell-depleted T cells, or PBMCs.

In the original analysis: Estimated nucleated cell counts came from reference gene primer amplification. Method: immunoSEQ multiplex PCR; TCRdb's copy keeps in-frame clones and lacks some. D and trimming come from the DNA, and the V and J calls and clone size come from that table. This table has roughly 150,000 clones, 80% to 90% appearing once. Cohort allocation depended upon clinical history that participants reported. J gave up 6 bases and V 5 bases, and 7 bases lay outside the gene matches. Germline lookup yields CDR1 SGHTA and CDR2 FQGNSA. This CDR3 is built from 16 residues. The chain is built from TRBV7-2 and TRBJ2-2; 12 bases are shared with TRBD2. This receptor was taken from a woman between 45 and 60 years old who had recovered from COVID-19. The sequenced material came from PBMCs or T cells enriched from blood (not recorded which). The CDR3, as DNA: TGTGCCAGCAGCGAGGCGGGACTAGCGGGCCCCGGGGAGCTGTTTTTT. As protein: CASSEAGLAGPGELFF. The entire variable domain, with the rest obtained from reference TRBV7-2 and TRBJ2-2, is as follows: GAGVSQSPSNKVTEKGKDVELRCDPISGHTALYWYRQSLGQGLEFLIYFQGNSAPDKSGLPSDRFSAERTGGSVSTLTIQRTQQEDSAVYLCASSEAGLAGPGELFFGEGSRLTVL.